This T cell receptor (beta chain) stems from a study of T cells in Graves' hyperthyroidism and ophthalmopathy. Study-level points and caveats: Ophthalmopathy and stable hyperthyroidism were separated by a 13 V-J model. The majority of expanded thyroid clonotypes above 0.001 also appeared in blood.

The study left out patients who had uncontrolled infection, other autoimmune disease, pregnancy or lactation. This clonotype has at least ten counts. Antigen: not known. Researchers took RNA transcripts and amplified the TCR beta CDR3 regions from them. With the HTBI primer set, the TCR CDR3 went through a first round of RT-PCR. MiXCR was run by TCRdb on the multiplex PCR reads, yielding one entry per CDR3 protein. The sample contains under 200,000 distinct CDR3 sequences, about a tenth of which appear only once. The material sequenced was blood. This TCR came from a woman younger than 30 with Graves' hyperthyroidism that later progressed to Graves' ophthalmopathy.

The DNA for the CDR3 is TGTGCCAGCAGCCCCTGGGACAGGGGGCAAGATGGCTACACCTTC. Translation: CASSPWDRGQDGYTF. V usage is TRBV7-9 and J usage is TRBJ1-2, with 12 bases matching TRBD1. The CDR3 is 15 residues long. Per the germline V gene, CDR1 is SEHNR and CDR2 is FQNEAQ (reference sequence). V was pared by 5 bases and J by 6 bases, with 7 bases of the junction left unmatched.